A selection of T cell receptor beta chains follows, all from one sample in a study of blood T cell repertoires in COVID-19. Method: immunoSEQ multiplex PCR; TCRdb's copy keeps in-frame clones and lacks some. The data hold around 400,000 clones, with over 80% observed a single time. The sample consisted of PBMCs or T cells enriched from blood (not recorded which). The source of these receptors is a woman in her 50s who had recovered from COVID-19. Both conserved end residues are part of each CDR3. The D gene is left open where the match is weak. The size field is filled for only some rows; it gives once, few, many or a size class.

size	V	J	D	DNA	CDR3
.	TRBV5-5	TRBJ2-7	.	TGTGCCAGCAGCTTGGCGAGGGCCGAACCCTACGAGCAGTACTTC	CASSLARAEPYEQYF
few	TRBV30	TRBJ1-6	.	TGTGCCTGGAGGACAGGCAATTCACCCCTCCACTTT	CAWRTGNSPLHF
.	TRBV2	TRBJ1-5	TRBD1	TGTGCCAGCACCCCCACGACAGGGCTTACCCAGCCCCAGCATTTT	CASTPTTGLTQPQHF
once	TRBV10-3	TRBJ2-3	TRBD1	TGTGCCATCAGTGAAGAGGGACAGGGAGGGTCAGATACGCAGTATTTT	CAISEEGQGGSDTQYF
.	TRBV6-2/TRBV6-3	TRBJ2-7	TRBD1	TGTGCCAGCAGTTACACGGGACAGCCAACCTACGAGCAGTACTTC	CASSYTGQPTYEQYF
.	TRBV12-3/TRBV12-4	TRBJ2-1	.	TGTGCCAGCAGTTTCCAGGGGCGTAATGAGCAGTTCTTC	CASSFQGRNEQFF
.	TRBV4-2	TRBJ1-1	TRBD1	TGTGCCAGCAGCCAGCGACCGACAGGGAGTGACACTGAAGCTTTCTTT	CASSQRPTGSDTEAFF
.	TRBV19	TRBJ2-1	TRBD1	TGTGCCAGTGCTGCCTTCCGGGACAGGGGTGCGTATGAGCAGTTCTTC	CASAAFRDRGAYEQFF
.	TRBV18	TRBJ2-7	.	TGTGCCAGCTCACCAAGCACACAGTTATCCTACGAGCAGTACTTC	CASSPSTQLSYEQYF
.	TRBV18	TRBJ1-2	.	TGTGCCAGCTCATCGGACATTAACTATGGCTACACCTTC	CASSSDINYGYTF
.	TRBV3-1/TRBV3-2	TRBJ2-6	TRBD2	TGTGCCAGCAGCCAAGTAGCGGGGGGGCCTTCAATTGGGGCCAACGTCCTGACTTTC	CASSQVAGGPSIGANVLTF
.	TRBV2	TRBJ2-4	.	TGTGCCAGCAGTGTTTTGGATACGGGAGACATTCAGTACTTC	CASSVLDTGDIQYF
.	TRBV5-5	TRBJ1-2	TRBD1	TGTGCCAGCAGCCCTGGACAGGGACCATATGGCTACACCTTC	CASSPGQGPYGYTF
once	TRBV9	TRBJ1-1	.	TGTGCCAGCAGCGGAAGCGACAGGGAAGCTTTCTTT	CASSGSDREAFF
once	TRBV30	TRBJ1-5	TRBD1	TGTGCCTGGAGCGCAGGGGGGTTGGGTCAGCCCCAGCATTTT	CAWSAGGLGQPQHF
.	TRBV19	TRBJ1-1	.	TGTGCCAGTAGTATGTTTGGGTGGACAGCGACGTATGAAGCTTTCTTT	CASSMFGWTATYEAFF
.	TRBV4-1	TRBJ1-2	TRBD1	TGCGCCAGCAGCCAGACAGGGAGTTCGGGCTACACCTTC	CASSQTGSSGYTF
.	TRBV24-1	TRBJ2-3	.	TGTGCCACCAGTGATTCACAGGGCGCGGGCACAGATACGCAGTATTTT	CATSDSQGAGTDTQYF
few	TRBV6-5	TRBJ1-2	.	TGTGCCAGCAGTTACCTCCTTGGGCAGGGCGATGGCTACACCTTC	CASSYLLGQGDGYTF
.	TRBV6-2/TRBV6-3	TRBJ2-3	.	TGTGCCAGCAGTAACGGAGCCACAGATACGCAGTATTTT	CASSNGATDTQYF
.	TRBV19	TRBJ1-1	.	TGTGCCAGTAGTATAGTAGACTCGCGGCGAGGGATGATGAACACTGAAGCTTTCTTT	CASSIVDSRRGMMNTEAFF
.	TRBV11-3	TRBJ1-1	.	TGTGCCAGCCAGTTCCCCCCCGGGGGAACTGAAGCTTTCTTT	CASQFPPGGTEAFF
.	TRBV3-1/TRBV3-2	TRBJ2-2	.	TGTGCCAGCAGCCAAGGCGGACAGAATTTCGGGGAGCTGTTTTTT	CASSQGGQNFGELFF
.	TRBV4-3	TRBJ1-2	.	TGCGCCAGCAGCCAAGACGTGGTAAGCCCCTATGGCTACACCTTC	CASSQDVVSPYGYTF
.	TRBV3-1/TRBV3-2	TRBJ1-5	.	TGTGCCAGCAGCCAAGAGGGGCGGGTGGAGGGGTACGACAATCAGCCCCAGCATTTT	CASSQEGRVEGYDNQPQHF
.	TRBV3-1/TRBV3-2	TRBJ1-2	.	TGTGCCAGCAGCCCAGGCCACTATGGCTACACCTTC	CASSPGHYGYTF